Listed here are 15 T cell receptor beta chains from one sample, sequenced in a study of blood T cell repertoires in COVID-19. Generated by immunoSEQ multiplex PCR, the TCRdb table keeps only in-frame clones and is missing some. The sample lists fewer than 450,000 clones, approximately 88% occurring once. The source material was peripheral blood. Receptors were obtained from a woman in her 50s with COVID-19, enrolled during active disease.

The chain couples TRBV2 to TRBJ1-5, with D tentatively TRBD1 (5 bases). This CDR3 has 16 residues. The ends were cut back, 8 bases at V and 6 bases at J, with 23 bases in the middle. The germline V gene has CDR1 SNHLY and CDR2 FYNNEI. The CDR3 nucleotides read TGTGCCAGCTCAAAGGTATGGCGGTCGGGGGGTCAGCCCCAGCATTTT. It yields the protein CASSKVWRSGGQPQHF. Full variable domain (missing parts from reference TRBV2 and TRBJ1-5): EPEVTQTPSHQVTQMGQEVILRCVPISNHLYFYWYRQILGQKVEFLVSFYNNEISEKSEIFDDQFSVERPDGSNFTLKIRSTKLEDSAMYFCASSKVWRSGGQPQHFGDGTRLSIL.

The gene calls are TRBV5-1 and TRBJ2-1, with 9 bases fitting TRBD2. V shed 3 bases, J shed 6 bases, and the junction held 10 bases outside the gene matches. Germline values: CDR1 SGHRS, CDR2 YFSETQ. The CDR3 has 16 residues. The CDR3 spells CASSWDSGGMSNEQFF. The CDR3 DNA is TGCGCCAGCAGCTGGGATAGCGGGGGAATGTCCAATGAGCAGTTCTTC. Using reference TRBV5-1 and TRBJ2-1 for the parts outside the CDR3, the full variable domain is KAGVTQTPRYLIKTRGQQVTLSCSPISGHRSVSWYQQTPGQGLQFLFEYFSETQRNKGNFPGRFSGRQFSNSRSEMNVSTLELGDSALYLCASSWDSGGMSNEQFFGPGTRLTVL.

The chain carries TRBV9 and TRBJ2-3; D possibly corresponds to TRBD2 (7 bases). CDR1 is SGDLS and CDR2 is YYNGEE in the germline V gene. V lost 4 bases to trimming and J lost 0 bases, with 15 bases between them. The CDR3 sequence is 16 residues long. CDR3 nucleotides: TGTGCCAGCAGCCGGGGGGCCATCCCTAGCACAGATACGCAGTATTTT. It encodes CASSRGAIPSTDTQYF.

The rearrangement uses TRBV5-6 and TRBJ1-4, with D hard to call. V gave up 2 bases and J gave up 8 bases, with 13 bases separating them. Germline V CDR1 and CDR2: SGHDT, YYEEEE. The CDR3 contains 14 residues. The CDR3 protein is CASSFSGADEKLFF. CDR3 nucleotides: TGTGCCAGCAGCTTCTCAGGCGCCGACGAAAAACTGTTTTTT.

This chain joins TRBV27 and TRBJ1-5, with D unclear. Germline lookup yields CDR1 MNHEY and CDR2 SMNVEV (reference sequence). This CDR3 is 17 amino acids long. V was cut by 3 bases and J by 3 bases, with 18 bases left in between. CDR3 in DNA: TGTGCCAGCAGTTTGTTCGCGCTTCAACCCCACAATCAGCCCCAGCATTTT. Its translation is CASSLFALQPHNQPQHF.

The chain combines TRBV11-3 with TRBJ2-1; 13 bases fit TRBD2. CDR3 size: 15 residues. The germline gives CDR1 SGHNT, CDR2 YENEEA. V was pared by 5 bases and J by 7 bases, with 5 bases of the junction left unmatched. CDR3 amino acids: CASSPGLAGENEQFF. Here the CDR3 DNA reads TGTGCCAGCAGCCCAGGACTAGCGGGGGAGAATGAGCAGTTCTTC. The whole variable domain, filled in from reference TRBV11-3 and TRBJ2-1, reads EAGVVQSPRYKIIEKKQPVAFWCNPISGHNTLYWYLQNLGQGPELLIRYENEEAVDDSQLPKDRFSAERLKGVDSTLKIQPAELGDSAVYLCASSPGLAGENEQFFGPGTRLTVL.

As to this clone: The sample carries other DNA sequences with the same CDR3. This sequence joins TRBV18 and TRBJ1-2, with D possibly TRBD1 on 5 matching bases. CDR3 length equals 13 residues. V was clipped by 3 bases and J by 3 bases, with 8 bases between them. Germline V gene sequence: CDR1 KGHSH, CDR2 LQKENI. The CDR3 is CASSPGQDYGYTF. The CDR3 DNA reads TGTGCCAGCTCACCTGGACAAGACTATGGCTACACCTTC.

This chain connects TRBV5-5 to TRBJ2-6, with D possibly TRBD2 on 5 matching bases. V gave up 4 bases and J gave up 2 bases, with 19 bases separating them. This CDR3 region has 18 residues. CDR1 SGHKS and CDR2 YYEKEE come from the germline V gene (reference sequence). The CDR3 DNA reads TGTGCCAGCAGCCCGGAGCCGAGGACTCCTCCTGGGGCCAACGTCCTGACTTTC. Its protein product is CASSPEPRTPPGANVLTF.

The genes are TRBV10-2 and TRBJ1-5, with D uncertain. Looked up from germline, CDR1 is WSHSY and CDR2 is SAAADI. The CDR3 length is 14 residues. The ends were cut back, 2 bases at V and 7 bases at J, with 12 bases in the middle. The CDR3 nucleotides read TGCGCCAGCAGTGAGGGAGCGAAGACGCAGCCCCAGCATTTT. Translated: CASSEGAKTQPQHF.

The gene calls are TRBV7-2 and TRBJ2-1, with TRBD2 as a possible D gene (6 bases). CDR3 length: 15 amino acids. Germline V gives CDR1 SGHTA, CDR2 FQGNSA. V was clipped by 4 bases and J by 4 bases, with 14 bases between them. The CDR3 DNA reads TGTGCCAGCAGCTACGATTCTAGCGAATACAATGAGCAGTTCTTC. Residues: CASSYDSSEYNEQFF.

The J gene is TRBJ1-4, the V gene TRBV6-1; D possibly corresponds to TRBD1 (5 bases). Trimming removed 2 bases at V and 3 bases at J, with 7 bases between. The germline CDR1 and CDR2 sequences are MNHNS and SASEGT. This CDR3 is 14 amino acids long. The CDR3 DNA sequence: TGTGCCAGCAGTGAATTAGGGGCTAATGAAAAACTGTTTTTT. Protein product: CASSELGANEKLFF.

V is TRBV6-5 and J is TRBJ2-2, with 9 bases identical to TRBD2. Germline CDR1 MNHEY, CDR2 SVGAGI. V lost 5 bases to trimming and J lost 6 bases; unmatched junction nucleotides: 7. The CDR3 contains 15 residues. The CDR3 loop is CASSRGGALAGELFF. The CDR3 DNA follows: TGTGCCAGCAGTCGCGGGGGGGCCCTCGCCGGGGAGCTGTTTTTT.

The rearrangement uses TRBV12-3 or TRBV12-4 and TRBJ1-1; TRBD1 might be the D (5 bases). The CDR3 contains 13 residues. V was pared by 6 bases and J by 4 bases, with 12 bases between. The CDR3 coding sequence is TGTGCCAGCAGGGGGCGCGGGGTCACTGAAGCTTTCTTT. Translated, it gives CASRGRGVTEAFF.

This clone was seen ten or more times. The chain recombines TRBV4-1 with TRBJ1-5, with D possibly matching TRBD1 (5 bases). V lost 1 base and J 2 bases, leaving 15 bases between the germline ends. The germline gives CDR1 MGHRA, CDR2 YSYEKL. The CDR3 spans 17 residues. The CDR3 spells CASSQGLGRRGNQPQHF. As DNA, the CDR3 is TGCGCCAGCAGCCAAGGCTTGGGGCGGAGGGGCAATCAGCCCCAGCATTTT.

This chain joins TRBV29-1 and TRBJ1-3, with a tentative D call TRBD1 (5 bases). Germline CDR1 and CDR2: SQVTM and ANQGSEA. The V end lost 5 bases, the J end lost 0 bases, and 11 bases lay between the germline ends. The CDR3 length is 14 residues. The CDR3 DNA reads as TGCAGCGTTTGGGGCGGCAGCTCTGGAAACACCATATATTTT. Its protein is CSVWGGSSGNTIYF.